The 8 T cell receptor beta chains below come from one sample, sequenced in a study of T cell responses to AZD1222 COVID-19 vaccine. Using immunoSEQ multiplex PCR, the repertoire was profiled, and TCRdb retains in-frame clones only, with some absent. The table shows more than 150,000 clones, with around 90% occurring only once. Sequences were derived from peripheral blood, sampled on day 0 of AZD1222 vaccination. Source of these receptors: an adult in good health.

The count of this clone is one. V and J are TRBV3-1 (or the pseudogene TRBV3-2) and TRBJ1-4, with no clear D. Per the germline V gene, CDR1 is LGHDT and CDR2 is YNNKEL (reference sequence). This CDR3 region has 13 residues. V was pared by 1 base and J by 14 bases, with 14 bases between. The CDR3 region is CASSQGGSLGLFF. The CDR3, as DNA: TGTGCCAGCAGCCAAGGGGGATCCTTAGGGCTGTTTTTT.

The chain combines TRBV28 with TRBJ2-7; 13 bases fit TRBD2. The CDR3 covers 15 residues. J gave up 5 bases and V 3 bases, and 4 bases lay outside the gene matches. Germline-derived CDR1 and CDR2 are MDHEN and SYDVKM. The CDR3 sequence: CASSFRTSGSHEQYF. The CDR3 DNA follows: TGTGCCAGCAGTTTTCGGACTAGCGGGAGCCACGAGCAGTACTTC.

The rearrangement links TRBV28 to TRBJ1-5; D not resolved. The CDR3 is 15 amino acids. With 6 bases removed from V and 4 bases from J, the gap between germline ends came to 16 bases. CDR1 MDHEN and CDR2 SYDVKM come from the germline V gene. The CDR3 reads CASSTLGGENQPQHF. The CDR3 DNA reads TGTGCCAGCAGCACTCTCGGCGGCGAGAATCAGCCCCAGCATTTT.

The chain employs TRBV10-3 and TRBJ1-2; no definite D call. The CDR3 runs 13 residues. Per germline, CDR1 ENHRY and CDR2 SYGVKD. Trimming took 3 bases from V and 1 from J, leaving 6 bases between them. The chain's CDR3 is CAISEPGNYGYTF. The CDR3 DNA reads TGTGCCATCAGTGAACCTGGTAACTATGGCTACACCTTC.

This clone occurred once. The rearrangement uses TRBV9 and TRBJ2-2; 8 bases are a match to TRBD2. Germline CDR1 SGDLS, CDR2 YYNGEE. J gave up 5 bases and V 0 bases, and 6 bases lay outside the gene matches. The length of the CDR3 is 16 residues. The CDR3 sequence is CASSVGGSGITGELFF. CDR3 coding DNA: TGTGCCAGCAGCGTAGGTGGTAGCGGGATAACCGGGGAGCTGTTTTTT.

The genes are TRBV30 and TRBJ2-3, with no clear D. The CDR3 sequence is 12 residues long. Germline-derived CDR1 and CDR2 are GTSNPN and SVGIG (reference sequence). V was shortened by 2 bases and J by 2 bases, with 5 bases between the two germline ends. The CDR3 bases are TGTGCCTGGAGTCCCAACACAGATACGCAGTATTTT. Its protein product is CAWSPNTDTQYF.

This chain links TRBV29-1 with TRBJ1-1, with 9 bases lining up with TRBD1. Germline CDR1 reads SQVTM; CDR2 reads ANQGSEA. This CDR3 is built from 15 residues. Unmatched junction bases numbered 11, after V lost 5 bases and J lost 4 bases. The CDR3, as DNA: TGCAGCGTTCGGGACAGGGACACCCAGGCCACTGAAGCTTTCTTT. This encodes CSVRDRDTQATEAFF.

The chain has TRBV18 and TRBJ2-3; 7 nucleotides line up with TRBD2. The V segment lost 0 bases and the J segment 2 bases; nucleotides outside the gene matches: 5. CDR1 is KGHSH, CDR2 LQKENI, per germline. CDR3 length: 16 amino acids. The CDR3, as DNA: TGTGCCAGCTCACCACCGAACGGGGGGACCACAGATACGCAGTATTTT. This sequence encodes CASSPPNGGTTDTQYF.